This is a list of T cell receptor beta chains from one sample in a study of blood T cell repertoires in COVID-19. Libraries were prepared by immunoSEQ multiplex PCR; TCRdb keeps only in-frame clonotypes and omits some of them. The profile shows about 80,000 clones, roughly 76% of them singletons. The specimen was peripheral blood. All receptors come from a man between 65 and 85 years old with active or convalescent COVID-19. Each CDR3 is given with its conserved first and last residue. The D gene is left open where the match is weak. Size values are once, few and many counts, or a class for expanded clones, and some rows have none.

clone size: -
V gene: TRBV2
D gene: TRBD1
J gene: TRBJ2-5
CDR3 protein: CASSLGTGWETQYF
CDR3 DNA: TGTGCCAGCAGCTTAGGGACAGGGTGGGAGACCCAGTACTTC

clone size: once
V gene: TRBV4-1
D gene: -
J gene: TRBJ2-1
CDR3 protein: CASSQGRGFYNEQFF
CDR3 DNA: TGCGCCAGCAGCCAAGGACGGGGGTTCTACAATGAGCAGTTCTTC

clone size: -
V gene: TRBV7-9
D gene: -
J gene: TRBJ1-5
CDR3 protein: CASSLTGYEPQHF
CDR3 DNA: TGTGCCAGCAGCTTAACAGGATACGAGCCCCAGCATTTT

clone size: -
V gene: TRBV24-1
D gene: TRBD1
J gene: TRBJ1-5
CDR3 protein: CATSDSTGDLNQPQHF
CDR3 DNA: TGTGCCACCAGTGATTCCACAGGGGATCTCAATCAGCCCCAGCATTTT

clone size: -
V gene: TRBV7-9
D gene: -
J gene: TRBJ1-2
CDR3 protein: CASSLRGNYGYTF
CDR3 DNA: TGTGCCAGCAGCTTAAGGGGGAACTATGGCTACACCTTC

clone size: -
V gene: TRBV7-2
D gene: TRBD1
J gene: TRBJ2-6
CDR3 protein: CASSLQGVVTGANVLTF
CDR3 DNA: TGTGCCAGCAGCTTACAGGGGGTAGTGACTGGGGCCAACGTCCTGACTTTC

clone size: -
V gene: TRBV3-1/TRBV3-2
D gene: -
J gene: TRBJ2-1
CDR3 protein: CASSQDRGPEQFF
CDR3 DNA: TGTGCCAGCAGCCAAGATAGGGGTCCTGAGCAGTTCTTC

clone size: -
V gene: TRBV7-2
D gene: -
J gene: TRBJ2-2
CDR3 protein: CASRSRGTGELFF
CDR3 DNA: TGTGCCAGCAGGTCCAGGGGAACCGGGGAGCTGTTTTTT

clone size: -
V gene: TRBV5-8
D gene: TRBD2
J gene: TRBJ2-3
CDR3 protein: CASSPVGGGADTQYF
CDR3 DNA: TGTGCCAGCAGCCCCGTGGGCGGGGGGGCAGATACGCAGTATTTT

clone size: -
V gene: TRBV19
D gene: -
J gene: TRBJ1-1
CDR3 protein: CASRPQVGTEAFF
CDR3 DNA: TGTGCCAGTAGACCACAGGTGGGCACTGAAGCTTTCTTT

clone size: -
V gene: TRBV2
D gene: TRBD1
J gene: TRBJ1-5
CDR3 protein: CASTDRDSNQPQHF
CDR3 DNA: TGTGCCAGTACGGACAGGGACAGCAATCAGCCCCAGCATTTT

clone size: -
V gene: TRBV30
D gene: -
J gene: TRBJ1-5
CDR3 protein: CAWQGLGSNQPQHF
CDR3 DNA: TGTGCCTGGCAGGGATTGGGGAGCAATCAGCCCCAGCATTTT

clone size: -
V gene: TRBV3-1/TRBV3-2
D gene: TRBD2
J gene: TRBJ2-1
CDR3 protein: CASSQGTSSYNEQFF
CDR3 DNA: TGTGCCAGCAGCCAAGGGACTAGCTCCTACAATGAGCAGTTCTTC

clone size: -
V gene: TRBV29-1
D gene: -
J gene: TRBJ1-3
CDR3 protein: CSVASGSGNTIYF
CDR3 DNA: TGCAGCGTCGCGTCCGGCTCTGGAAACACCATATATTTT

clone size: once
V gene: TRBV29-1
D gene: -
J gene: TRBJ1-1
CDR3 protein: CSTHRDTNMNTEAFF
CDR3 DNA: TGCAGCACCCACAGGGACACCAACATGAACACTGAAGCTTTCTTT

clone size: -
V gene: TRBV5-4
D gene: TRBD1
J gene: TRBJ2-3
CDR3 protein: CASSPPRGNTDTQYF
CDR3 DNA: TGTGCCAGCAGCCCCCCCAGGGGGAACACAGATACGCAGTATTTT

clone size: -
V gene: TRBV5-1
D gene: -
J gene: TRBJ1-6
CDR3 protein: CASSEQGRESPLHF
CDR3 DNA: TGCGCCAGCAGCGAACAGGGAAGGGAATCACCCCTCCACTTT

clone size: -
V gene: TRBV7-6
D gene: TRBD2
J gene: TRBJ2-1
CDR3 protein: CASSLVGGSVYNEQFF
CDR3 DNA: TGTGCCAGCAGCTTAGTGGGGGGGAGCGTCTACAATGAGCAGTTCTTC

clone size: once
V gene: TRBV19
D gene: TRBD1
J gene: TRBJ1-5
CDR3 protein: CASRDRGNQPQHF
CDR3 DNA: TGTGCCAGTAGGGACAGGGGTAATCAGCCCCAGCATTTT

clone size: few
V gene: TRBV6-6
D gene: TRBD1
J gene: TRBJ2-5
CDR3 protein: CASKSTGKQETQYF
CDR3 DNA: TGTGCCAGCAAGTCGACAGGGAAACAAGAGACCCAGTACTTC

clone size: -
V gene: TRBV9
D gene: -
J gene: TRBJ2-2
CDR3 protein: CASHTTLGGELFF
CDR3 DNA: TGTGCCAGCCACACGACTCTGGGCGGGGAGCTGTTTTTT

clone size: -
V gene: TRBV24-1
D gene: -
J gene: TRBJ1-2
CDR3 protein: CATSQDEKGYTF
CDR3 DNA: TGTGCCACCAGCCAGGATGAGAAAGGCTACACCTTC

clone size: -
V gene: TRBV28
D gene: -
J gene: TRBJ2-7
CDR3 protein: CASSLRYEQYF
CDR3 DNA: TGTGCCAGCAGTTTACGGTACGAGCAGTACTTC

clone size: -
V gene: TRBV14
D gene: TRBD1
J gene: TRBJ2-6
CDR3 protein: CASSLSSDRETPRGANVLTF
CDR3 DNA: TGTGCCAGCAGCCTCTCTTCGGACAGGGAAACCCCACGTGGGGCCAACGTCCTGACTTTC

clone size: -
V gene: TRBV19
D gene: TRBD2
J gene: TRBJ2-1
CDR3 protein: CATLSGGYNEQFF
CDR3 DNA: TGTGCCACACTCAGCGGGGGCTACAATGAGCAGTTCTTC

clone size: -
V gene: TRBV29-1
D gene: TRBD2
J gene: TRBJ2-2
CDR3 protein: CSAKGISGANTGELFF
CDR3 DNA: TGCAGCGCCAAAGGAATCAGCGGGGCGAACACCGGGGAGCTGTTTTTT

clone size: -
V gene: TRBV20-1
D gene: -
J gene: TRBJ1-5
CDR3 protein: CSASGAEGTIDYSNQPQHF
CDR3 DNA: TGCAGTGCTAGTGGGGCTGAAGGGACAATCGACTATAGCAATCAGCCCCAGCATTTT

clone size: -
V gene: TRBV21-1
D gene: -
J gene: TRBJ2-6
CDR3 protein: CARRGSGANVLTF
CDR3 DNA: TGTGCCAGAAGGGGGTCCGGGGCCAACGTCCTGACTTTC

clone size: -
V gene: TRBV3-1/TRBV3-2
D gene: -
J gene: TRBJ2-1
CDR3 protein: CASSPDLVGVFIF
CDR3 DNA: TGTGCCAGCAGCCCCGACCTCGTAGGGGTCTTTATCTTC

clone size: -
V gene: TRBV7-9
D gene: -
J gene: TRBJ1-2
CDR3 protein: CASGGPAEGGYTF
CDR3 DNA: TGTGCCAGCGGCGGACCAGCGGAGGGCGGCTACACCTTC

clone size: -
V gene: TRBV28
D gene: -
J gene: TRBJ1-4
CDR3 protein: CASRESGINEKLFF
CDR3 DNA: TGTGCCAGCAGGGAGAGCGGGATTAATGAAAAACTGTTTTTT

clone size: few
V gene: TRBV10-2
D gene: -
J gene: TRBJ1-5
CDR3 protein: CASSWGGADQPQHF
CDR3 DNA: TGCGCCAGCAGTTGGGGGGGCGCGGATCAGCCCCAGCATTTT

clone size: -
V gene: TRBV5-1
D gene: -
J gene: TRBJ2-5
CDR3 protein: CASSRRGGQETQYF
CDR3 DNA: TGCGCCAGCAGCCGACGAGGGGGACAAGAGACCCAGTACTTC

clone size: -
V gene: TRBV10-1
D gene: -
J gene: TRBJ1-6
CDR3 protein: CASRLLPNNSPLHF
CDR3 DNA: TGCGCCAGCAGACTCCTCCCAAATAATTCACCCCTCCACTTT

clone size: -
V gene: TRBV6-5
D gene: -
J gene: TRBJ1-2
CDR3 protein: CASSPSRARAMGYTF
CDR3 DNA: TGTGCCAGCAGCCCCTCTAGGGCGAGGGCCATGGGCTACACCTTC

clone size: -
V gene: TRBV6-4
D gene: -
J gene: TRBJ2-7
CDR3 protein: CANYTGTSRGEQYF
CDR3 DNA: TGTGCCAACTACACAGGGACCTCCCGGGGCGAGCAGTACTTC

clone size: -
V gene: TRBV6-6
D gene: -
J gene: TRBJ2-5
CDR3 protein: CASSKGTTQETQYF
CDR3 DNA: TGTGCCAGCAGTAAGGGGACAACACAAGAGACCCAGTACTTC

clone size: -
V gene: TRBV18
D gene: TRBD1
J gene: TRBJ1-1
CDR3 protein: CASSPGTGRDTEAFF
CDR3 DNA: TGTGCCAGCTCACCAGGGACAGGGAGGGACACTGAAGCTTTCTTT

clone size: -
V gene: TRBV6-5
D gene: -
J gene: TRBJ2-1
CDR3 protein: CASTYEGDNEQFF
CDR3 DNA: TGTGCCAGCACCTACGAGGGGGACAATGAGCAGTTCTTC

clone size: -
V gene: TRBV19
D gene: TRBD1
J gene: TRBJ1-5
CDR3 protein: CASNIGQGANQPQHF
CDR3 DNA: TGTGCCAGTAATATAGGACAGGGAGCAAATCAGCCCCAGCATTTT

clone size: -
V gene: TRBV27
D gene: -
J gene: TRBJ1-4
CDR3 protein: CASSMYNPGYEKLFF
CDR3 DNA: TGTGCCAGCAGTATGTACAACCCGGGTTATGAAAAACTGTTTTTT

clone size: -
V gene: TRBV4-2
D gene: -
J gene: TRBJ1-2
CDR3 protein: CASSQDTPRTAPNGYTF
CDR3 DNA: TGTGCCAGCAGCCAAGATACCCCTCGGACAGCGCCTAACGGCTACACCTTC

clone size: -
V gene: TRBV10-2
D gene: TRBD2
J gene: TRBJ2-3
CDR3 protein: CASSESRTSLGDTQYF
CDR3 DNA: TGCGCCAGCAGTGAGTCCAGGACTAGCCTGGGCGATACGCAGTATTTT

clone size: -
V gene: TRBV30
D gene: -
J gene: TRBJ2-4
CDR3 protein: CAWGDGAKNIQYF
CDR3 DNA: TGTGCCTGGGGCGACGGGGCCAAAAACATTCAGTACTTC

clone size: -
V gene: TRBV11-1
D gene: -
J gene: TRBJ2-7
CDR3 protein: CASSLRRSATSEQYF
CDR3 DNA: TGTGCCAGCAGCTTACGAAGAAGTGCGACTAGCGAGCAGTACTTC

clone size: -
V gene: TRBV6-6
D gene: -
J gene: TRBJ1-5
CDR3 protein: CASSYGTSNQPQHF
CDR3 DNA: TGTGCCAGCAGTTACGGGACAAGCAATCAGCCCCAGCATTTT

clone size: -
V gene: TRBV27
D gene: TRBD1
J gene: TRBJ2-1
CDR3 protein: CASRPLTGGGEQFF
CDR3 DNA: TGTGCCAGCAGACCTTTGACAGGGGGTGGTGAGCAGTTCTTC

clone size: few
V gene: TRBV2
D gene: -
J gene: TRBJ1-2
CDR3 protein: CASTITGRDYGYTF
CDR3 DNA: TGTGCCAGCACGATCACAGGGCGGGACTATGGCTACACCTTC